Sequencing of this T cell receptor (beta chain) was carried out in a study of blood T cells in healthy people across ages. It was with a sample-barcoded 5' primer and a J-beta primer mix that a second PCR of about 6 to 12 cycles was run. TCRdb reanalysed the 5' RACE reads using MiXCR and keeps one entry per CDR3 protein. The sample carries about 640,000 distinct CDR3 sequences, under 70% recorded once. CDR1 and CDR2 (germline): LGHDT, YNNKEL (reference sequence). V trimming: 3 bases; J trimming: 0 bases; junction bases outside the gene matches: 5. This CDR3 spans 16 amino acids. The J gene is TRBJ2-1, the V gene TRBV3-1; 7 bases fit TRBD2. Sequencing input: blood. This clonotype was obtained from a man aged 55-75 years in good health. The CDR3 here is CASSHRAGSSYNEQFF. CDR3 nucleotide sequence: TGTGCCAGCAGCCACAGAGCGGGGAGCTCCTACAATGAGCAGTTCTTC.